This T cell receptor (beta chain) originates from a study of immune cell composition in non-small cell lung cancer. On the study more broadly: Tumours were mainly lung adenocarcinoma or squamous cell carcinoma.

Method: immunoSEQ multiplex PCR; TCRdb's copy keeps in-frame clones and lacks some. Altogether a few thousand clones are present, approximately 83% being singletons, with the ten largest covering roughly 9.7%. Regarding the study as a whole: TIL tumour reactivity correlated with maximal tumour-associated clone frequency in adenocarcinoma. Lung squamous cell carcinoma tumours had significantly higher top 10 clone scores and productive clonality than lung adenocarcinoma. Clones >0.5% enriched in tumour were rarer in adenocarcinoma (around 35%) than squamous (around 75%).

With 6 bases clipped from V and 4 bases from J, the junction kept 7 bases outside the gene matches. The CDR3 runs 14 residues. Per the germline V gene, CDR1 is LNHDA and CDR2 is SQIVND (reference sequence). Of note for this clone: The antigen remains unidentified.

The chain has TRBV19 and TRBJ2-3; 7 bases line up with TRBD2. Sequenced input: lung tumor tissue. This TCR derives from a human donor with non-small cell lung cancer. The CDR3 sequence is CASRRDYQSDTQYF. The CDR3, as DNA: TGTGCCAGTAGGCGGGACTATCAGTCAGATACGCAGTATTTT.